Below, one T cell receptor beta chain is given with its context. The antigen remains unidentified. This CDR3 is 14 amino acids long. The V gene lost 2 bases and the J gene lost 2 bases, with 9 bases spanning the gap. Germline-derived CDR1 and CDR2 are SGHRS and YFSETQ. This entry belongs to a study of response to subunit inactivated influenza vaccine. Study findings and constraints: It was the authors' suggestion that each seasonal influenza vaccination recruits few new T cells.

MiXCR was run by TCRdb on the RT-PCR reads, yielding one entry per CDR3 protein. The data contain some 500,000 distinct CDR3 sequences, 10% to 15% of them seen just once; the ten biggest clones take up 10% to 15%. The V gene is TRBV5-1, the J gene TRBJ2-3; a possible D gene is TRBD2 (5 bases). Specimen: PBMCs from blood, collected 45 days after vaccination. The sequence came from a man aged 45-65 years who received an inactivated influenza vaccine. The CDR3: CASSFEGSTDTQYF. In DNA, the CDR3 is TGCGCCAGCAGCTTCGAGGGCTCCACAGATACGCAGTATTTT.